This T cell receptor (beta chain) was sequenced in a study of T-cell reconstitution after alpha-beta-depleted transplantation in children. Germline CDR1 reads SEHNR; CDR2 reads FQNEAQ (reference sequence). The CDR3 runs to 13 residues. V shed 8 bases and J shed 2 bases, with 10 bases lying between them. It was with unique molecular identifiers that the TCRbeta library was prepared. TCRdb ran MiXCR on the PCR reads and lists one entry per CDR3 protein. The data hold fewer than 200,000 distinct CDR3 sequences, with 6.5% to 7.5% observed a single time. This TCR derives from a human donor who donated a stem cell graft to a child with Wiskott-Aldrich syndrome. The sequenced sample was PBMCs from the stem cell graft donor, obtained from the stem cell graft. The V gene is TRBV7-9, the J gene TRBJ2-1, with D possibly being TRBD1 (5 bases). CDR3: CASAGFTYNEQFF. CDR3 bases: TGTGCCAGCGCAGGGTTCACCTACAATGAGCAGTTCTTC.